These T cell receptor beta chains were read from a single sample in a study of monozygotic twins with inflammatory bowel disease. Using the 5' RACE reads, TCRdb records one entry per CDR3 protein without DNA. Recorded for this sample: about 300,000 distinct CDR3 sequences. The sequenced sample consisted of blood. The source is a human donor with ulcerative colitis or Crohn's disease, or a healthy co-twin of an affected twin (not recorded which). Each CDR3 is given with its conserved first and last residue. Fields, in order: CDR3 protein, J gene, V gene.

CASSSSSSYEQYF TRBJ2-7 TRBV7-9
CASSLVVLSGSYEQYF TRBJ2-7 TRBV7-2
CATSRRDREGEQYF TRBJ2-7 TRBV15
CASSSYGVPDEQYF TRBJ2-7 TRBV5-1
CSAHPGTSGETQYF TRBJ2-5 TRBV29-1
CASSYLYDSYNEQFF TRBJ2-1 TRBV6-5
CASRWAGTIPDTQYF TRBJ2-3 TRBV28
CSAPVPLSLGEQYF TRBJ2-7 TRBV20-1
CASSLSGYGYTF TRBJ1-2 TRBV28
CASSIEGRDGEQFF TRBJ2-1 TRBV19
CASSLVPLVEQFF TRBJ2-1 TRBV5-1
CASSTPGTSHTDTQYF TRBJ2-3 TRBV27
CSVEIGYEQYF TRBJ2-7 TRBV29-1
CATRTGTDTQYF TRBJ2-3 TRBV7-2
CASSYSTFGGSDEQFF TRBJ2-1 TRBV6-5